This is a list of T cell receptor beta chains from one sample in a study of T cells expressing NK-cell markers. TCRdb re-called the 5' RACE reads and catalogs CDR3 proteins one per entry, DNA excluded. The sample includes about 150,000 distinct CDR3 sequences. Material for sequencing was blood T cells: a sorted CD56 or NKG2C T cell subset, CD4+ or CD8+ T cells, or bulk PBMC T cells (not recorded which). The receptors originated from a woman aged 50 to 65 in good health. The CDR3 runs from the conserved cysteine through the conserved F or W.

v_call	j_call	cdr3_aa
TRBV7-9	TRBJ2-7	CASSLGDYLSYEQYF
TRBV6-5	TRBJ1-1	CASSRDPGSAFF
TRBV27	TRBJ2-7	CASSPRLARLDEQYF
TRBV27	TRBJ2-7	CASSSSQSSYEQYF
TRBV6-4	TRBJ2-1	CASSEAGETYNEQFF
TRBV6-5	TRBJ2-7	CASSYSGTSAYEQYF
TRBV10-3	TRBJ2-3	CAIRAGTGITDTQYF
TRBV12-3/TRBV12-4	TRBJ2-7	CASSPADRGAIYEQYF
TRBV6-5	TRBJ1-1	CASSYSDNSNTEAFF
TRBV11-2	TRBJ2-5	CASRTVGLQETQYF
TRBV20-1	TRBJ2-7	CSASDGQGDYEQYF
TRBV27	TRBJ2-2	CASQRGTSGNTGELFF
TRBV11-2	TRBJ1-1	CASSLVWEETEAFF
TRBV27	TRBJ1-1	CASTPGGGQDTEAFF
TRBV7-6	TRBJ2-1	CASSSGTLDNEQFF
TRBV3-1	TRBJ2-5	CASSHSMSANMYQETQYF
TRBV24-1	TRBJ2-1	CATSDRTSGRGNNEQFF
TRBV19	TRBJ2-7	CASSIDLGPPSYEQYF
TRBV24-1	TRBJ2-1	CATSDSRPYNEQFF
TRBV20-1	TRBJ2-2	CSAPLGGELFF
TRBV3-1	TRBJ2-7	CASSQGWTSVLYEQYF
TRBV27	TRBJ2-2	CASRGGRPGELFF
TRBV3-1	TRBJ1-1	CASSQDWRGDKAFF
TRBV7-9	TRBJ1-5	CASSLETWTGADQPQHF
TRBV5-1	TRBJ2-5	CASSLAPGTKETQYF
TRBV7-9	TRBJ2-5	CASSLSTSGRRETQYF
TRBV3-1	TRBJ1-1	CASARGQNTEAFF
TRBV29-1	TRBJ1-2	CSVEDSKVEGARNGYTF
TRBV24-1	TRBJ2-5	CATSDSHGTIWEETQYF
TRBV9	TRBJ2-2	CASRGTGTTGELFF
TRBV4-1	TRBJ1-5	CASSARDGDNQPQHF
TRBV15	TRBJ2-1	CATSNYNEQFF
TRBV4-1	TRBJ1-1	CASSQGNRGAFF
TRBV11-2	TRBJ2-3	CASSLVEAASTDTQYF